The clone carrying this T cell receptor (beta chain) was observed a few times. Antigen unknown. The CDR3 extends 3 residues past the end of the read, so its final part is completed from the germline J gene. Other nucleotide sequences in the sample specify the same CDR3. Diagnosis required reduced IgG, IgA and/or IgM with specific antibody deficiency. Of CVID subjects, about 14 were female and 29 male, mean age roughly 40. These data originate in a study of T cell clonality in common variable immunodeficiency. Assay: immunoSEQ multiplex PCR; the TCRdb copy retains only in-frame clones and omits some. The sample contains approximately 20,000 clones, none of them singletons. V dropped 2 bases and J dropped 1 base, with 5 bases sitting between them. Germline V gives CDR1 KGHSH, CDR2 LQKENI. The CDR3 sequence is 14 residues long. Notes on the study in general: In common variable immunodeficiency, TCR beta chains reportedly carried fewer deletions and N-nucleotide insertions.

The sample consisted of peripheral blood mononuclear cells. This chain links TRBV18 with TRBJ2-2; no reliable D call. The source is a human donor with common variable immunodeficiency. Here the CDR3 reads CASSPRQNTGELFF. The part of the CDR3 DNA that was read is TGTGCCAGCTCACCAAGGCAGAACACCGGGGAG.